This T cell receptor (beta chain) was recorded in a study of T cell responses to AZD1222 COVID-19 vaccine. TCRdb keeps only in-frame clones here, not all; method: immunoSEQ multiplex PCR. Among 150,000 to 200,000 clones listed, approximately 92% were seen once. Germline loops: CDR1 SGHTA, CDR2 FQGNSA. CDR3 length: 16 amino acids. Trimming took 7 bases from V and 3 from J; bases not matched to a gene: 6. Study results and limitations: Spike-specific TCRs gained breadth and depth after people received two AZD1222 doses. Donor demographics were predominantly white British with a female majority; clonal diversity may be underestimated.

To note about this clone: Its antigen is still unknown.

The sequencing here drew on peripheral blood, taken on day 0 of AZD1222 vaccination. This TCR was recovered from an adult in good health. V usage is TRBV7-2 and J usage is TRBJ2-2, with TRBD2 identical over 12 bases. The CDR3 sequence is CASTLLAGGYTGELFF. The CDR3 nucleotides are TGTGCCAGCACCCTACTAGCGGGGGGATACACCGGGGAGCTGTTTTTT.